The clone carrying this TCR beta chain has just a few counts. The sample is drawn from a study of patients and donors after allogeneic stem cell transplantation. TCRdb re-called the RT-PCR reads through MiXCR, storing one row per CDR3 protein. The data contain approximately 410,000 distinct CDR3 sequences, approximately 16% of them singletons. The CDR3 spans 16 residues. Germline V gene lookup returns CDR1 MGHRA and CDR2 YSYEKL. V was pared by 1 base and J by 3 bases, with 6 bases of the junction left unmatched. The material sequenced was blood, either unsorted or a sorted T cell fraction (not recorded which). The source is a human donor who was either an allogeneic HSCT recipient or a stem cell or donor lymphocyte infusion donor (not recorded which). It is not recorded whose cells these are; they may come from a transplant donor. V and J are TRBV4-1 and TRBJ1-2, with TRBD1 matching 9 bases. The CDR3 loop reads CASSQAGQGPYYGYTF. CDR3 in DNA: TGCGCCAGCAGCCAAGCCGGACAGGGGCCGTACTATGGCTACACCTTC.